These T cell receptor beta chains were read from a single sample in a study of blood T cell repertoires in COVID-19. This table comes from immunoSEQ multiplex PCR, and its TCRdb copy is limited to in-frame clones, with some not included. Among 370,000 or so clones listed, more than 75% were seen once. The sequencing sample was made of PBMCs or T cells enriched from blood (not recorded which). All receptors come from a man between 25 and 39 years old who had recovered from COVID-19. Each CDR3 is given with its conserved first and last residue. D genes are given only for firm matches.

CDR3 protein	V gene	J gene	D gene
CASSLSPGLASEQYF	TRBV27	TRBJ2-7	TRBD2
CASSQKQGLNEKLFF	TRBV11-2	TRBJ1-4	-
CASGGGYEQYF	TRBV6-5	TRBJ2-7	TRBD2
CATSGIAADMNTEAFF	TRBV24-1	TRBJ1-1	-
CASSQGGQAYNEQFF	TRBV13	TRBJ2-1	-
CAITDRALNNEQFF	TRBV10-3	TRBJ2-1	TRBD1
CASSGMETQYF	TRBV25-1	TRBJ2-5	-
CASSGGTGRGEKLFF	TRBV2	TRBJ1-4	TRBD1
CASSVEVLPNSPLHF	TRBV9	TRBJ1-6	-
CASSLVTRGNTEAFF	TRBV11-2	TRBJ1-1	-
CASSYSGSMTGELFF	TRBV6-2/TRBV6-3	TRBJ2-2	-
CASSYNPRGPTEAFF	TRBV5-6	TRBJ1-1	-
CASSDGTVSNQPQHF	TRBV5-8	TRBJ1-5	TRBD1
CASSLSRPNEAFF	TRBV7-2	TRBJ1-1	-
CASSLEPGMLSYNEQFF	TRBV5-1	TRBJ2-1	-
CASSQEERGGFGELFF	TRBV4-1	TRBJ2-2	TRBD2
CASSFRRTSGAQHF	TRBV5-6	TRBJ1-5	-
CASSVGPGGPNNEQFF	TRBV9	TRBJ2-1	TRBD2
CASSRGREAFF	TRBV11-3	TRBJ1-1	-
CASSSTGTYEQYF	TRBV2	TRBJ2-7	-
CASILDRGLPLAEAFF	TRBV19	TRBJ1-1	TRBD1
CAWSVLGQGRDSPLHF	TRBV30	TRBJ1-6	TRBD1
CASSLPERNLYGYTF	TRBV7-2	TRBJ1-2	-
CASKAGTGVSEQYF	TRBV28	TRBJ2-7	TRBD1
CASRGGQPRAQHF	TRBV27	TRBJ1-5	-
CAIRQGQYNEQFF	TRBV10-3	TRBJ2-1	TRBD1
CASSLGLAGAGYNEQFF	TRBV9	TRBJ2-1	-
CSASPDGYTF	TRBV29-1	TRBJ1-2	-
CSVEVGGTGANVLTF	TRBV29-1	TRBJ2-6	-
CASSRGGYSNQPQHF	TRBV27	TRBJ1-5	-
CASSSGMNTEAFF	TRBV13	TRBJ1-1	-
CASSDALSGLSPLHF	TRBV2	TRBJ1-6	-
CASSYSPSGGELFF	TRBV6-2/TRBV6-3	TRBJ2-2	-